One sample yielded the 31 T cell receptor beta chains listed below, sequenced in a study of cytomegalovirus exposure and HLA in healthy donors. In the PCR, 60 Vbeta and 13 Jbeta primers were used. Here immunoSEQ multiplex PCR was the method, and the copy in TCRdb shows in-frame clones only, minus some. The sample yields some 190,000 clones, over 70% seen once. The sequenced material came from PBMCs. The receptors were gathered from a man between 40 and 49 years old in good health and CMV-seropositive.

The rearrangement uses TRBV14 and TRBJ1-2, with 8 bases fitting TRBD1. Unmatched junction bases numbered 4, after V lost 3 bases and J lost 7 bases. The germline CDR1 and CDR2 sequences are SGHDN and FVKESK. This CDR3 is built from 13 residues. CDR3 sequence reads: CASSQIGQGGYTF. The CDR3 bases are TGTGCCAGCAGCCAGATTGGACAGGGTGGCTACACCTTC.

This clone occurred a few times. V gene TRBV6-6 combines with J gene TRBJ1-5; 7 nucleotides align to TRBD1. Germline assignment: CDR1 MNHNY and CDR2 SVGAGI (reference sequence). Unmatched junction bases numbered 5, after V lost 5 bases and J lost 1 base. The CDR3 runs to 15 residues. The CDR3 spells CASSIQQGSNQPQHF. The DNA of the CDR3 is TGTGCCAGCAGTATCCAACAGGGGAGCAATCAGCCCCAGCATTTT.

The gene calls are TRBV2 and TRBJ2-7, with 9 bases identical to TRBD1. The CDR3 totals 13 residues. Germline CDR1 reads SNHLY; CDR2 reads FYNNEI. The trim removed 8 bases at V and 6 bases at J, leaving 8 bases unmatched. CDR3 nucleotide sequence: TGTGCCAGCGGGAGGACAGGGGAGGGCGAGCAGTACTTC. Its protein product is CASGRTGEGEQYF.

The chain is built from TRBV15 and TRBJ1-5; 9 bases fit TRBD1. Unmatched junction bases numbered 8, after V lost 5 bases and J lost 3 bases. Germline CDR1 is LNHNV and CDR2 is YYDKDF (reference sequence). CDR3 length: 16 residues. CDR3 residues: CATSGPGQGDNQPQHF. In DNA, the CDR3 is TGTGCCACCAGCGGACCGGGACAGGGTGACAATCAGCCCCAGCATTTT.

V is TRBV5-1 and J is TRBJ2-7; the match to TRBD1 covers 9 bases. This CDR3 has 15 amino acids. Losses at the gene ends were 2 bases for V and 2 bases for J; bases not matched to a gene: 5. Germline CDR1 and CDR2: SGHRS and YFSETQ. The CDR3 here is CASSFDRTGAYEQYF. CDR3 in DNA: TGCGCCAGCAGCTTTGACCGGACAGGGGCCTACGAGCAGTACTTC.

This chain joins TRBV12-5 and TRBJ2-1; perhaps TRBD2 as D (6 bases). Trimming cost V 7 bases and J 2 bases, with 12 bases left between them. The CDR3 is made up of 14 amino acids. In germline, CDR1 is LGHNT, CDR2 FRNRAP. DNA for the CDR3: TGTGCTAGTGCGGGAGAGTTCACCTACAATGAGCAGTTCTTC. Protein sequence: CASAGEFTYNEQFF.

This chain links TRBV6-5 with TRBJ1-1; the D gene is possibly TRBD1 (6 bases). CDR1 is MNHEY, CDR2 SVGAGI, per germline. With 6 bases removed from V and 7 bases from J, the gap between germline ends came to 18 bases. The CDR3 has 14 residues. CDR3 in DNA: TGTGCCAGCAGATCCGAGGGGGATTGGGGTGAAGCTTTCTTT. Its protein is CASRSEGDWGEAFF.

CDR3 DNA: TGTGCCAGCAGTTACTCGTGGCGGAGCAATCAGCCCCAGCATTTT. It translates to CASSYSWRSNQPQHF. This chain links TRBV6-5 with TRBJ1-5, with no clear D. There are 15 residues in the CDR3. Trimming left V 0 bases short and J 1 base short, with 7 bases between. Germline assignment: CDR1 MNHEY and CDR2 SVGAGI.

The rearrangement links TRBV5-1 to TRBJ2-1; TRBD2 matches 9 bases. The germline CDR1 and CDR2 sequences are SGHRS and YFSETQ. Germline trimming cut 0 bases from V and 7 bases from J; bases unmatched to any gene: 14. The CDR3 loop spans 18 amino acids. CDR3 in DNA: TGCGCCAGCAGCTTGGCCGGTATGTCTAGCGGGATTAGTAATGAGCAGTTCTTC. It specifies CASSLAGMSSGISNEQFF.

The chain carries TRBV7-9 and TRBJ2-3; 10 nucleotides line up with TRBD2. The length of the CDR3 is 17 residues. Losses at the gene ends were 4 bases for V and 4 bases for J; bases not matched to a gene: 11. In germline, CDR1 is SEHNR, CDR2 FQNEAQ (reference sequence). CDR3 nucleotides: TGTGCCAGCAGCTCAGCGGGAGGGGCGCCCCGTCCAGATACGCAGTATTTT. Translated, it gives CASSSAGGAPRPDTQYF.

The chain recombines TRBV2 with TRBJ2-7; 8 nucleotides agree with TRBD2. V shed 2 bases, J shed 9 bases, and the junction held 12 bases outside the gene matches. The CDR3 has 15 residues. CDR1 SNHLY and CDR2 FYNNEI come from the germline V gene. CDR3 DNA sequence: TGTGCCAGCAGTGAATCGGGAGGGCAGTTTTCGGTGCAGTACTTC. It is translated as CASSESGGQFSVQYF.

The V and J genes are TRBV28 and TRBJ1-4, with D maybe TRBD1 (5 bases). V lost 5 bases and J 7 bases, leaving 14 bases between the germline ends. CDR1 and CDR2 from the germline V gene are MDHEN and SYDVKM. CDR3 size: 14 residues. The CDR3 nucleotides are TGTGCCAGCAGTCCGGCAGGGTGGCGTGAAAAACTGTTTTTT. It yields the protein CASSPAGWREKLFF.

This chain uses TRBV5-4 with TRBJ1-2; D is perhaps TRBD1 (5 bases). Germline V CDR1 and CDR2: SGHNT, YYREEE (reference sequence). V dropped 1 base and J dropped 4 bases, with 14 bases sitting between them. This CDR3 is 15 amino acids long. The CDR3 coding sequence is TGTGCCAGCAGCTTGCCAGGGCTGACCGTCTATGGCTACACCTTC. It is translated as CASSLPGLTVYGYTF.

This clone was seen only a few times. The chain uses TRBV5-4 and TRBJ2-1, with 11 bases aligning to TRBD2. Germline V gene data show CDR1 as SGHNT and CDR2 as YYREEE (reference sequence). The CDR3 consists of 17 residues. With V trimmed by 0 bases and J by 6 bases, 8 bases remained unmatched. The CDR3 bases are TGTGCCAGCAGCTTGGGGTCCCTAGCGGGAGGTACCAATGAGCAGTTCTTC. Translated, it gives CASSLGSLAGGTNEQFF. The full variable domain, its missing parts supplied by reference TRBV5-4 and TRBJ2-1, is ETGVTQSPTHLIKTRGQQVTLRCSSQSGHNTVSWYQQALGQGPQFIFQYYREEENGRGNFPPRFSGLQFPNYSSELNVNALELDDSALYLCASSLGSLAGGTNEQFFGPGTRLTVL.

The genes are TRBV5-1 and TRBJ2-5; 9 bases line up with TRBD1. The CDR3 extends over 16 amino acids. V was pared by 4 bases and J by 1 base, with 8 bases of the junction left unmatched. In germline, CDR1 is SGHRS, CDR2 YFSETQ. In DNA, the CDR3 is TGCGCCAGCAGCAATCAAGCGACAGGGGGCCAAGAGACCCAGTACTTC. Its protein product is CASSNQATGGQETQYF.

CDR3 amino acids: CASSSAGLAGGGEQFF. The CDR3 DNA follows: TGTGCCAGCAGCTCAGCGGGACTAGCGGGAGGGGGGGAGCAGTTCTTC. This sequence joins TRBV11-2 and TRBJ2-1, with 16 bases fitting TRBD2. J gave up 10 bases and V 4 bases, and 7 bases lay outside the gene matches. The CDR3 covers 16 residues. Germline V CDR1 and CDR2: SGHAT, FQNNGV.

Only one count was recorded for this clone. This chain connects TRBV18 to TRBJ2-3; TRBD2 matches 7 bases. The CDR3 extends over 14 amino acids. The ends lost 4 bases at V and 9 bases at J; junction bases unmatched: 10. Germline V CDR1 and CDR2: KGHSH, LQKENI. This chain's CDR3 is CASSLPATSITQYF. The CDR3 nucleotides read TGTGCCAGCTCACTACCGGCGACTAGCATAACGCAGTATTTT.

The rearrangement joins TRBV15 to TRBJ2-7; tentative D call: TRBD2 (6 bases). V lost 0 bases to trimming and J lost 2 bases, with 11 bases between them. The germline gives CDR1 LNHNV, CDR2 YYDKDF (reference sequence). The CDR3 extends over 15 amino acids. Here the CDR3 reads CATSREGRDAYEQYF. CDR3 DNA sequence: TGTGCCACCAGCAGAGAAGGGCGGGACGCCTACGAGCAGTACTTC.

To note about this clone: Additional DNA sequences in this sample encode the identical CDR3. DNA of the CDR3: TGCGCCAGCTCGACAGGGGGCGGCACTGAAGCTTTCTTT. This gives the protein CASSTGGGTEAFF. The chain uses TRBV5-1 and TRBJ1-1, with TRBD1 identical over 10 bases. The germline V gene encodes CDR1 SGHRS and CDR2 YFSETQ. V dropped 7 bases and J dropped 4; count of bases not matched to a gene: 4. This CDR3 is built from 13 residues.

This rearrangement joins TRBV5-1 to TRBJ1-4, with D tentatively TRBD1 (5 bases). Germline CDR1 and CDR2: SGHRS and YFSETQ. CDR3 size: 13 residues. The V gene lost 4 bases and the J gene lost 8 bases, with 12 bases spanning the gap. CDR3 nucleotides: TGCGCCAGCAGCCCTGACAGCCGGGAAAAACTGTTTTTT. Translating it yields CASSPDSREKLFF. Filled out from reference TRBV5-1 and TRBJ1-4, the complete variable domain reads KAGVTQTPRYLIKTRGQQVTLSCSPISGHRSVSWYQQTPGQGLQFLFEYFSETQRNKGNFPGRFSGRQFSNSRSEMNVSTLELGDSALYLCASSPDSREKLFFGSGTQLSVL.

The chain uses TRBV5-1 and TRBJ2-2; D perhaps matches TRBD2 (5 bases). Trimming left V 2 bases short and J 1 base short, with 6 bases between. This CDR3 spans 14 amino acids. Germline-derived CDR1 and CDR2 are SGHRS and YFSETQ. CDR3 residues: CASSLAVNTGELFF. The DNA of the CDR3 is TGCGCCAGCAGCTTAGCGGTGAACACCGGGGAGCTGTTTTTT. The variable domain in full, completed from reference TRBV5-1 and TRBJ2-2, reads KAGVTQTPRYLIKTRGQQVTLSCSPISGHRSVSWYQQTPGQGLQFLFEYFSETQRNKGNFPGRFSGRQFSNSRSEMNVSTLELGDSALYLCASSLAVNTGELFFGEGSRLTVL.

The chain couples TRBV12-5 to TRBJ2-3; 7 nucleotides match TRBD2. V shed 1 base and J 0 bases; nucleotides not matched to a gene: 4. CDR1 and CDR2 from the germline V gene are LGHNT and FRNRAP. The CDR3 covers 16 residues. CDR3 sequence reads: CASGLGLAASTDTQYF. Here the CDR3 DNA reads TGTGCTAGTGGTTTGGGCCTAGCGGCTAGCACAGATACGCAGTATTTT.

The CDR3 DNA sequence: TGTGCCTGGACCGGACTTCTCTCCTACAATGAGCAGTTCTTC. As protein: CAWTGLLSYNEQFF. This chain links TRBV30 with TRBJ2-1, with D perhaps TRBD2 (5 bases). The V gene's germline CDR1 is GTSNPN and CDR2 SVGIG (reference sequence). Trimming took 4 bases from V and 0 from J, leaving 10 bases between them. The CDR3 covers 14 residues.

This chain uses TRBV5-1 with TRBJ2-2; 14 bases line up with TRBD2. Trimming at V came to 4 bases and at J to 5 bases, leaving 10 bases not matched to a gene. The CDR3 spans 18 residues. Germline lookup yields CDR1 SGHRS and CDR2 YFSETQ. This CDR3 is CASSGGTSGRRPTGELFF. The CDR3 nucleotides are TGCGCCAGCAGCGGGGGGACTAGCGGGAGAAGGCCTACCGGGGAGCTGTTTTTT.

The J gene is TRBJ1-2, the V gene TRBV9; 7 nucleotides line up with TRBD1. This CDR3 contains 16 residues. V gave up 0 bases and J gave up 6 bases; unmatched junction bases: 11. Germline V CDR1 and CDR2: SGDLS, YYNGEE. The CDR3 coding sequence is TGTGCCAGCAGCGTAGAATGGTCGACAGGGTTGCATGGCTACACCTTC. This translates into CASSVEWSTGLHGYTF. Together with reference TRBV9 and TRBJ1-2, the CDR3 gives the full variable domain: DSGVTQTPKHLITATGQRVTLRCSPRSGDLSVYWYQQSLDQGLQFLIQYYNGEERAKGNILERFSAQQFPDLHSELNLSSLELGDSALYFCASSVEWSTGLHGYTFGSGTRLTVV.

The chain recombines TRBV5-1 with TRBJ2-2; TRBD2 aligns across 7 bases. The CDR3 has 15 residues. Unmatched junction bases numbered 7, after V lost 3 bases and J lost 5 bases. Germline CDR1 reads SGHRS; CDR2 reads YFSETQ. The CDR3 DNA sequence: TGCGCCAGCAGCTCGAGGACTAGTTTTACCGGGGAGCTGTTTTTT. Translation gives CASSSRTSFTGELFF.

This clone appeared a few times. CDR3 protein: CASSPPTGGLPEQYF. The CDR3 DNA reads TGTGCCAGCTCACCACCGACGGGAGGCCTCCCCGAGCAGTACTTC. This chain connects TRBV18 to TRBJ2-7, with 7 bases lining up with TRBD2. CDR1 KGHSH and CDR2 LQKENI come from the germline V gene. CDR3 size: 15 residues. Losses at the gene ends were 0 bases for V and 6 bases for J; bases not matched to a gene: 8. The full variable domain, in which reference TRBV18 and TRBJ2-7 provide the parts outside the CDR3, is NAGVMQNPRHLVRRRGQEARLRCSPMKGHSHVYWYRQLPEEGLKFMVYLQKENIIDESGMPKERFSAEFPKEGPSILRIQQVVRGDSAAYFCASSPPTGGLPEQYFGPGTRLTVT.

The chain joins TRBV18 to TRBJ1-3, with D tentatively TRBD1 (5 bases). CDR1 KGHSH and CDR2 LQKENI come from the germline V gene. V shed 3 bases and J shed 0 bases, with 12 bases lying between them. This CDR3 has 16 amino acids. CDR3 region: CASSPSRGVSGNTIYF. In DNA, the CDR3 is TGTGCCAGCTCACCGTCCCGGGGGGTCTCTGGAAACACCATATATTTT.

V is TRBV6-5 and J is TRBJ2-7; 13 positions agree with TRBD2. The germline V gene encodes CDR1 MNHEY and CDR2 SVGAGI. The CDR3 has 14 amino acids. J was trimmed by 2 bases and V by 10 bases; bases with no gene match: 5. Written as DNA, the CDR3 is TGTGCCACCCGGACTAGCGGGAGCCCCTACGAGCAGTACTTC. As protein: CATRTSGSPYEQYF.

The V call is TRBV9, the J call TRBJ2-1; TRBD1 aligns across 11 bases. Germline CDR1 and CDR2: SGDLS and YYNGEE. This CDR3 comprises 13 residues. With 3 bases clipped from V and 13 bases from J, the junction kept 6 bases outside the gene matches. CDR3 protein: CASSAGQGARQFF. CDR3 coding DNA: TGTGCCAGCAGCGCCGGACAGGGGGCGCGTCAGTTCTTC. The full variable domain, rest sourced from reference TRBV9 and TRBJ2-1, is DSGVTQTPKHLITATGQRVTLRCSPRSGDLSVYWYQQSLDQGLQFLIQYYNGEERAKGNILERFSAQQFPDLHSELNLSSLELGDSALYFCASSAGQGARQFFGPGTRLTVL.

The CDR3 bases are TGTGCCACCAGCAGAGTAGCCGGGGAAGCTTTCTTT. Translated: CATSRVAGEAFF. The chain joins TRBV15 to TRBJ1-1; D remains ambiguous. The CDR3 has 12 residues. Germline V gene data show CDR1 as LNHNV and CDR2 as YYDKDF (reference sequence). The V gene lost 1 base and the J gene lost 8 bases, with 8 bases spanning the gap.